This T cell receptor (beta chain) emerged from a study of T cells after yellow fever vaccination. Study-wide results and caveats: Most primary-vaccination clones reappeared after the booster (just under 98% CD4, roughly 88% CD8). The bulk population could contribute abundant contaminating clonotypes to FACS-sorted repertoires.

To note about this clonotype: Its antigen is currently unknown.

Trimming at V came to 4 bases and at J to 6 bases, leaving 10 bases not matched to a gene. The germline CDR1 and CDR2 sequences are SGHNT and YYREEE (reference sequence). CDR3 size: 15 residues. Using its own MiXCR run on the 5' RACE reads, TCRdb lists one record per CDR3 protein. This table holds under 300,000 distinct CDR3 sequences, 6.9% found once. Sample: CD4+ T cells sorted from PBMCs, taken 15 days after the yellow fever booster vaccination. The chain links TRBV5-4 to TRBJ2-7; TRBD2 matches 10 bases. The clonotype originates from a man aged 25 to 40 who received the YFV17D yellow fever vaccine. The CDR3 here is CASSPGTSVNGEQYF. The CDR3 region has the DNA TGTGCCAGCAGCCCCGGGACTAGCGTGAATGGCGAGCAGTACTTC.